Shown below are 10 T cell receptor beta chains from a single sample sequenced in a study of blood T cell repertoires in COVID-19. Produced via immunoSEQ multiplex PCR; TCRdb's table is partial and in-frame only. The table records 250,000 or so clones, approximately 88% of them present only once. The sample consisted of peripheral blood. These receptors originate from a woman in her 30s with acute or convalescent COVID-19.

The chain's CDR3 is CASSAGTGDAKYEPQHF. For the CDR3, the DNA is TGTGCCAGTAGCGCCGGGACAGGGGACGCAAAATATGAGCCCCAGCATTTT. The genes are TRBV19 and TRBJ1-5, with TRBD1 matching 10 bases. This CDR3 has 17 amino acids. Germline V gene sequence: CDR1 LNHDA, CDR2 SQIVND (reference sequence). The J segment lost 8 bases and the V segment lost 6 bases, leaving 16 bases of the junction unmatched. Full variable domain (remainder filled in from reference TRBV19 and TRBJ1-5): DGGITQSPKYLFRKEGQNVTLSCEQNLNHDAMYWYRQDPGQGLRLIYYSQIVNDFQKGDIAEGYSVSREKKESFPLTVTSAQKNPTAFYLCASSAGTGDAKYEPQHFGDGTRLSIL.

V and J are TRBV5-6 and TRBJ2-2, with 7 bases matching TRBD1. J gave up 5 bases and V 0 bases, and 4 bases lay outside the gene matches. Germline V CDR1 and CDR2: SGHDT, YYEEEE. The CDR3 extends over 15 amino acids. This CDR3 reads CASSLGETGTGELFF. CDR3 sequence (DNA): TGTGCCAGCAGCTTGGGGGAGACAGGGACCGGGGAGCTGTTTTTT.

The rearrangement uses TRBV7-9 and TRBJ1-6, with a possible D match to TRBD1 (5 bases). The CDR3 runs to 15 residues. Germline V gene sequence: CDR1 SEHNR, CDR2 FQNEAQ (reference sequence). The V end lost 1 base, the J end lost 7 bases, and 11 bases lay between the germline ends. CDR3 DNA sequence: TGTGCCAGCAGCTTAGAGCAGGGTATGAATTCACCCCTCCACTTT. As protein: CASSLEQGMNSPLHF.

The V call is TRBV30, the J call TRBJ2-5, with TRBD2 matching 12 bases. Germline trimming cut 2 bases from V and 2 bases from J; bases unmatched to any gene: 3. The length of the CDR3 is 15 residues. Germline CDR1 is GTSNPN and CDR2 is SVGIG (reference sequence). The CDR3 DNA follows: TGTGCCTGGAGTAGACTAGCGGGAGCGCAAGAGACCCAGTACTTC. Protein sequence: CAWSRLAGAQETQYF.

The rearrangement joins TRBV7-2 to TRBJ2-1, with D perhaps TRBD1 (5 bases). V was pared by 1 base and J by 4 bases, with 11 bases between. The CDR3 is 15 amino acids. Germline assignment: CDR1 SGHTA and CDR2 FQGNSA. CDR3 coding DNA: TGTGCCAGCAGCTTAGATATAGGGGCTTACAATGAGCAGTTCTTC. Its protein product is CASSLDIGAYNEQFF.

This clone turned up a few times. The chain combines TRBV6-2 or TRBV6-3 with TRBJ2-7, with D uncertain. CDR1 is MNHEY and CDR2 is SVGEGT in the germline V gene. This CDR3 has 12 amino acids. The V end lost 3 bases, the J end lost 3 bases, and 6 bases lay between the germline ends. CDR3 protein: CASSYANYEQYF. The DNA of the CDR3 is TGTGCCAGCAGTTATGCGAACTACGAGCAGTACTTC.

This clone was seen only once. The chain joins TRBV19 to TRBJ2-5, with TRBD1 matching 9 bases. Trimming removed 5 bases from V and 4 bases from J; junction bases left unmatched: 8. This CDR3 contains 15 residues. Germline lookup yields CDR1 LNHDA and CDR2 SQIVND (reference sequence). In DNA, the CDR3 is TGTGCCAGTAGTTCACCGGGACAGGGTCGAGAGACCCAGTACTTC. This gives the protein CASSSPGQGRETQYF. Complete variable domain (other parts from reference TRBV19 and TRBJ2-5): DGGITQSPKYLFRKEGQNVTLSCEQNLNHDAMYWYRQDPGQGLRLIYYSQIVNDFQKGDIAEGYSVSREKKESFPLTVTSAQKNPTAFYLCASSSPGQGRETQYFGPGTRLLVL.

This sequence joins TRBV4-3 and TRBJ1-4; the match to TRBD1 covers 8 bases. The junction had 8 bases not matched to a gene; V was cut back by 1 base and J by 4 bases. The germline V gene encodes CDR1 LGHNA and CDR2 YSLEER. This CDR3 is built from 17 residues. The CDR3 reads CASSQGQGPSYNEKLFF. For the CDR3, the DNA is TGCGCCAGCAGCCAAGGACAGGGGCCCTCTTATAATGAAAAACTGTTTTTT.

The chain recombines TRBV6-2 or TRBV6-3 with TRBJ2-7; D uncertain. The CDR3 runs 12 residues. V lost 6 bases and J lost 1, with 7 bases in between. The germline V gene encodes CDR1 MNHEY and CDR2 SVGEGT. CDR3 bases: TGTGCCAGCAGCTTAGTATCCTACGAGCAGTACTTC. Amino acids: CASSLVSYEQYF.

This chain connects TRBV27 to TRBJ1-1, with D perhaps TRBD1 (6 bases). V was pared by 6 bases and J by 3 bases, with 20 bases between. The CDR3 spans 16 residues. The germline gives CDR1 MNHEY, CDR2 SMNVEV (reference sequence). CDR3 region: CASRRGAGPRYTEAFF. DNA of the CDR3: TGTGCCAGCAGGCGGGGGGCAGGGCCACGATACACTGAAGCTTTCTTT.